The next 11 T cell receptor beta chains were all read from a single sample in a study of cytomegalovirus exposure and HLA in healthy donors. In the PCR, 60 Vbeta and 13 Jbeta primers were used. TCRdb's copy holds only in-frame clones and misses some; the assay was immunoSEQ multiplex PCR. The clone table shows 100,000 to 150,000 clones, with the ten largest holding 1.5% to 2%. The sample comprised PBMCs. The receptors shown here come from a man aged 18 to 29 in good health and CMV-seronegative.

The J gene is TRBJ2-3, the V gene TRBV4-1, with 7 bases fitting TRBD2. V shed 5 bases, J shed 0 bases, and the junction held 5 bases outside the gene matches. CDR1 MGHRA and CDR2 YSYEKL come from the germline V gene. The CDR3 loop spans 15 amino acids. CDR3 bases: TGCGCCAGCAGCGGCCGGGACTACAGCACAGATACGCAGTATTTT. It translates to CASSGRDYSTDTQYF.

The chain uses TRBV29-1 and TRBJ1-2; D is perhaps TRBD1 (6 bases). Trimming took off 4 bases at V and 1 base at J, with 16 bases between the two ends. The CDR3 has 15 residues. CDR1 is SQVTM and CDR2 is ANQGSEA in the germline V gene. For the CDR3, the DNA is TGCAGCGTTGTAAGCTGGACAGCTGATAACTATGGCTACACCTTC. Its translation: CSVVSWTADNYGYTF.

This sequence joins TRBV6-1 and TRBJ1-2, with a tentative D call TRBD1 (5 bases). The CDR3 loop spans 17 amino acids. Trimming removed 3 bases at V and 1 base at J, with 18 bases between. CDR1 and CDR2 (germline): MNHNS, SASEGT. As DNA, the CDR3 is TGTGCCAGCAGTGAGTTAACCGGGGGTGCAAATAACTATGGCTACACCTTC. Translating gives CASSELTGGANNYGYTF.

V gene TRBV14 combines with J gene TRBJ2-7, with 8 bases matching TRBD2. There are 14 residues in the CDR3. Germline V gene data show CDR1 as SGHDN and CDR2 as FVKESK. Germline trimming cut 4 bases from V and 6 bases from J; bases unmatched to any gene: 8. CDR3 protein: CASSPFRGGSEQYF. The CDR3 bases are TGTGCCAGCAGCCCCTTTCGGGGGGGCAGCGAGCAGTACTTC.

This chain links TRBV19 with TRBJ1-3, with D uncertain. Trimming stripped 5 bases from V and 4 bases from J, with 12 bases between. The germline V gene has CDR1 LNHDA and CDR2 SQIVND (reference sequence). The CDR3 length is 14 residues. In DNA, the CDR3 is TGTGCCAGTAGTCCTAACAGTGGGGGAAACACCATATATTTT. It codes for CASSPNSGGNTIYF.

The chain joins TRBV27 to TRBJ1-2; 9 nucleotides match TRBD1. V lost 5 bases and J lost 0; bases outside the gene matches: 7. The CDR3 is 16 amino acids. CDR1 and CDR2 (germline): MNHEY, SMNVEV (reference sequence). CDR3 DNA sequence: TGTGCCAGCAGTCCGGGACAGGGATGGACTAACTATGGCTACACCTTC. Protein product: CASSPGQGWTNYGYTF.

The chain links TRBV5-1 to TRBJ2-5, with TRBD2 matching 10 bases. Germline V gene data show CDR1 as SGHRS and CDR2 as YFSETQ. J gave up 1 base and V 2 bases, and 5 bases lay outside the gene matches. The CDR3 length is 16 residues. The chain's CDR3 is CASSFGSGGPQETQYF. In DNA, the CDR3 is TGCGCCAGCAGCTTTGGTAGCGGGGGGCCCCAAGAGACCCAGTACTTC. Drawing the rest from reference TRBV5-1 and TRBJ2-5, the complete variable domain is KAGVTQTPRYLIKTRGQQVTLSCSPISGHRSVSWYQQTPGQGLQFLFEYFSETQRNKGNFPGRFSGRQFSNSRSEMNVSTLELGDSALYLCASSFGSGGPQETQYFGPGTRLLVL.

The chain joins TRBV5-6 to TRBJ2-7; a weak D match, TRBD1 (5 bases). The germline V and J ends were trimmed by 9 bases and 2 bases, with 12 bases remaining between them. Germline CDR1 SGHDT, CDR2 YYEEEE. The length of the CDR3 is 12 residues. For the CDR3, the DNA is TGTGCCACCTCCAGGGCAGCCTACGAGCAGTACTTC. This codes for CATSRAAYEQYF.

J is TRBJ2-1 and V is TRBV7-2, with D possibly being TRBD2 (6 bases). The CDR3 spans 11 residues. CDR1 and CDR2 (germline): SGHTA, FQGNSA. CDR3 in amino acids: CALWGVYEQFF. CDR3 nucleotide sequence: TGTGCGCTTTGGGGGGTCTATGAGCAGTTCTTC.

The rearrangement joins TRBV4-3 to TRBJ2-1, with D unresolved. The CDR3 is 15 amino acids. The V end lost 1 base, the J end lost 0 bases, and 7 bases lay between the germline ends. In germline, CDR1 is LGHNA, CDR2 YSLEER. This CDR3 is CASSQASSSYNEQFF. The CDR3 nucleotides are TGCGCCAGCAGCCAAGCCTCGAGCTCCTACAATGAGCAGTTCTTC.

V and J are TRBV7-2 and TRBJ2-2; 12 bases are a match to TRBD2. V trimming: 5 bases; J trimming: 5 bases; junction bases outside the gene matches: 3. The germline gives CDR1 SGHTA, CDR2 FQGNSA. The CDR3 spans 15 residues. The CDR3 sequence is CASSPLAGGTGELFF. The CDR3 DNA sequence: TGTGCCAGCAGCCCTCTAGCGGGGGGGACCGGGGAGCTGTTTTTT.